This T cell receptor (beta chain) is from a study of blood T cells in healthy people across ages. Germline lookup yields CDR1 SGHRS and CDR2 YFSETQ. V lost 2 bases and J 0 bases, leaving 6 bases between the germline ends. The CDR3 is made up of 14 amino acids. Combining a sample-barcoded 5' primer with a J-beta primer mix, a second PCR ran for about 6 to 12 cycles. Each CDR3 protein gets one entry after TCRdb re-called the 5' RACE reads with MiXCR. The sample includes around 800,000 distinct CDR3 sequences, about 53% of them seen just once. V gene TRBV5-1 combines with J gene TRBJ2-1, with D unclear. The source is a man older than 75 in good health. Material: blood. The CDR3 reads CASSFRSSYNEQFF. In DNA, the CDR3 is TGCGCCAGCAGCTTCCGGAGCTCCTACAATGAGCAGTTCTTC.